These 30 T cell receptor beta chains were sequenced from one sample in a study of T cell repertoires in cytomegalovirus infection. TCRdb re-analysed the reads in MiXCR, keeping a single row per CDR3 protein. The table lists 200,000 to 250,000 distinct CDR3 sequences, around 40% of them singletons. No antigen is known for these receptors. Here the sequenced sample was CD8+ T cells from cultured PBMCs, taken from culture after CMV antigen stimulation. These receptors all stem from a human donor in good health (CMV status not recorded). Some clones in this sample may be carry-over from other donors' samples.

The V gene is TRBV7-9, the J gene TRBJ1-1, with 8 nucleotides matching TRBD1. In germline, CDR1 is SEHNR, CDR2 FQNEAQ (reference sequence). This CDR3 contains 15 residues. The V segment lost 6 bases and the J segment 7 bases; nucleotides outside the gene matches: 13. This CDR3 reads CASRTTQGAPIEAFF. CDR3 sequence (DNA): TGTGCCAGCAGAACAACGCAGGGGGCGCCAATTGAAGCTTTCTTT.

This chain links TRBV27 with TRBJ2-3; TRBD2 aligns across 12 bases. The germline gives CDR1 MNHEY, CDR2 SMNVEV (reference sequence). The CDR3 runs 14 residues. Trimming at V came to 8 bases and at J to 1 base, leaving 1 base not matched to a gene. The CDR3 loop is CASRLAGGTDTQYF. The CDR3 region has the DNA TGTGCCAGCCGACTAGCGGGAGGCACAGATACGCAGTATTTT.

The rearrangement uses TRBV7-2 and TRBJ1-2, with D perhaps TRBD1 (5 bases). V lost 5 bases and J 4 bases, leaving 11 bases between the germline ends. Germline CDR1 and CDR2: SGHTA and FQGNSA. The CDR3 runs 13 residues. The CDR3 sequence: CASSGGRGYGYTF. CDR3 bases: TGTGCCAGCAGCGGGGGGAGGGGCTATGGCTACACCTTC.

This clonotype was counted a few times. V is TRBV19 and J is TRBJ2-1; 7 positions match TRBD2. The CDR3 contains 13 residues. Germline values: CDR1 LNHDA, CDR2 SQIVND (reference sequence). The trim removed 5 bases at V and 7 bases at J, leaving 5 bases unmatched. The CDR3 loop reads CASSWGGVNEQFF. CDR3 sequence (DNA): TGTGCCAGTAGTTGGGGGGGGGTGAATGAGCAGTTCTTC.

This clonotype was observed many times. The V call is TRBV27, the J call TRBJ2-7, with TRBD1 as a possible D gene (6 bases). CDR3 length: 13 amino acids. V dropped 6 bases and J dropped 4 bases, with 13 bases sitting between them. Looked up from germline, CDR1 is MNHEY and CDR2 is SMNVEV (reference sequence). CDR3 bases: TGTGCCAGCAGCTTAACAGGGAGTTACGAGCAGTACTTC. This translates into CASSLTGSYEQYF.

The V call is TRBV7-9, the J call TRBJ2-2, with D unclear. CDR3 length: 11 residues. V shed 3 bases and J shed 7 bases, with 3 bases lying between them. The V gene's germline CDR1 is SEHNR and CDR2 FQNEAQ (reference sequence). The CDR3 loop reads CASSFDGELFF. The CDR3 DNA follows: TGTGCCAGCAGCTTTGACGGGGAGCTGTTTTTT.

The CDR3 nucleotides are TGTGCCAGCTCACCAGAGGAGTCAGGGCCAGCTTTCTTT. Amino acids: CASSPEESGPAFF. V gene TRBV18 combines with J gene TRBJ1-1; possibly TRBD1 for D (5 bases). Germline-derived CDR1 and CDR2 are KGHSH and LQKENI. V shed 2 bases and J shed 10 bases, with 14 bases lying between them. This CDR3 has 13 amino acids.

The chain links TRBV28 to TRBJ2-1; 11 bases fit TRBD2. The germline V gene has CDR1 MDHEN and CDR2 SYDVKM. CDR3 size: 18 residues. The ends lost 4 bases at V and 0 bases at J; junction bases unmatched: 8. The CDR3 coding sequence is TGTGCCAGCAGTTCGCATGGACTAGCGGGTACCTCCTACAATGAGCAGTTCTTC. Translating it yields CASSSHGLAGTSYNEQFF.

This rearrangement joins TRBV9 to TRBJ1-2; D is possibly TRBD1 (5 bases). In germline, CDR1 is SGDLS, CDR2 YYNGEE. V was cut by 2 bases and J by 4 bases, with 9 bases left in between. The CDR3 extends over 13 amino acids. The CDR3 DNA is TGTGCCAGCAGCGTTCGAGGGGCCTATGGCTACACCTTC. Its protein product is CASSVRGAYGYTF. The entire variable domain, with the rest obtained from reference TRBV9 and TRBJ1-2, is as follows: DSGVTQTPKHLITATGQRVTLRCSPRSGDLSVYWYQQSLDQGLQFLIQYYNGEERAKGNILERFSAQQFPDLHSELNLSSLELGDSALYFCASSVRGAYGYTFGSGTRLTVV.

In regard to this clonotype: One end of the junction fails to match germline, which may point to a read error. The chain has TRBV7-9 and TRBJ2-1, with D perhaps being TRBD1 or TRBD2 (5 bases each). The germline V gene encodes CDR1 SEHNR and CDR2 FQNEAQ (reference sequence). CDR3 length equals 17 residues. The CDR3 loop is CASSIAQPRDGHNEQFF. The DNA for the CDR3 is TGTGCCAGCAGCATAGCACAACCCCGGGACGGACACAATGAGCAGTTCTTC.

This clonotype was picked up a small number of times. The chain uses TRBV29-1 and TRBJ2-6; D gene unclear. The CDR3 is made up of 15 amino acids. V was pared by 6 bases and J by 0 bases, with 12 bases between. Looked up from germline, CDR1 is SQVTM and CDR2 is ANQGSEA. This CDR3 reads CSVPGRVSGANVLTF. In DNA form, the CDR3 reads TGCAGCGTCCCCGGACGCGTCTCTGGGGCCAACGTCCTGACTTTC.

This clonotype was seen more than once but under ten times. The chain recombines TRBV7-9 with TRBJ2-7; 7 nucleotides match TRBD1. The CDR3 covers 13 residues. The V segment lost 5 bases and the J segment 2 bases; nucleotides outside the gene matches: 3. Germline CDR1 is SEHNR and CDR2 is FQNEAQ (reference sequence). CDR3 sequence: CASSDRVAYEQYF. CDR3 coding DNA: TGTGCCAGCAGCGACAGGGTTGCCTACGAGCAGTACTTC.

The V call is TRBV27, the J call TRBJ2-7; TRBD1 matches at 7 bases. V lost 9 bases and J lost 0; bases outside the gene matches: 8. The CDR3 contains 14 residues. In germline, CDR1 is MNHEY, CDR2 SMNVEV (reference sequence). CDR3 residues: CASRPRGYSYEQYF. Written as DNA, the CDR3 is TGTGCCAGTCGCCCCAGGGGGTACTCCTACGAGCAGTACTTC.

CDR3 sequence: CASSPLITGELFF. The CDR3 DNA reads TGTGCCAGCAGTCCCCTGATTACCGGGGAGCTGTTTTTT. The chain recombines TRBV6-6 with TRBJ2-2; D is undetermined. Germline V gene sequence: CDR1 MNHNY, CDR2 SVGAGI (reference sequence). V was clipped by 5 bases and J by 5 bases, with 9 bases between them. CDR3 length equals 13 residues.

In the case of this clonotype: This may be a read error: a much more frequent sequence differs by one nucleotide. The chain joins TRBV24-1 to TRBJ1-1, with no clear D. The germline CDR1 and CDR2 sequences are KGHDR and SFDVKD. The CDR3 has 12 amino acids. The CDR3 coding sequence is TGTGCCTCCAGTGGACCGACGGGTGAAGCTTTCTTT. Translated, it gives CASSGPTGEAFF.

The chain couples TRBV25-1 to TRBJ1-1; TRBD1 is a possible D gene (5 bases). Deletions cut 5 bases from V and 1 base from J, with 17 bases between. From germline, CDR1 is MGHDK and CDR2 SYGVNS. CDR3 length: 16 residues. CDR3 DNA: TGTGCCAGCAGTTCTTATCAGGGAGCCCAGAACACTGAAGCTTTCTTT. Amino acids: CASSSYQGAQNTEAFF.

The rearrangement joins TRBV6-6 to TRBJ1-5, with D possibly TRBD1 on 5 matching bases. This CDR3 contains 14 residues. Germline lookup yields CDR1 MNHNY and CDR2 SVGAGI (reference sequence). Between the trimmed V and J ends, which lost 5 bases and 6 bases, there was a span of 14 bases. The CDR3 region has the DNA TGTGCCAGCAGTGTTGGGGGTGCGGCTCAGCCCCAGCATTTT. Its protein product is CASSVGGAAQPQHF.

This clonotype was recorded a few times. The chain uses TRBV2 and TRBJ1-2; TRBD1 matches 7 bases. The germline V gene has CDR1 SNHLY and CDR2 FYNNEI. Trimming cost V 8 bases and J 2 bases; bases outside gene matches: 8. The CDR3 has 14 amino acids. The CDR3, as DNA: TGTGCCAGCCCGGGACAGACCCGAAACTATGGCTACACCTTC. Translating it yields CASPGQTRNYGYTF.

This clonotype was seen only a few times. V and J are TRBV29-1 and TRBJ1-1; D unresolved. Germline CDR1 reads SQVTM; CDR2 reads ANQGSEA. This CDR3 has 12 amino acids. V gave up 6 bases and J gave up 7 bases, with 15 bases separating them. CDR3: CSVIGQNYEAFF. The CDR3, as DNA: TGCAGCGTCATAGGGCAGAATTATGAAGCTTTCTTT.

This clonotype occurred a few times. The chain carries TRBV28 and TRBJ2-7; TRBD1 or TRBD2 may be the D gene (5 bases each). This CDR3 spans 15 amino acids. V lost 5 bases and J 0 bases, leaving 14 bases between the germline ends. Germline V CDR1 and CDR2: MDHEN, SYDVKM. The CDR3 sequence is CASSAPGTASYEQYF. The DNA of the CDR3 is TGTGCCAGCAGTGCTCCCGGGACGGCCTCCTACGAGCAGTACTTC.

The rearrangement links TRBV28 to TRBJ1-5; weak D call: TRBD1 (5 bases). V was cut by 7 bases and J by 3 bases, with 19 bases left in between. From germline, CDR1 is MDHEN and CDR2 SYDVKM. The CDR3 sequence is 16 residues long. CDR3: CASTRTPGTYNQPQHF. CDR3 sequence (DNA): TGTGCCAGCACCAGAACCCCCGGGACCTACAATCAGCCCCAGCATTTT. Using reference TRBV28 and TRBJ1-5 for the parts outside the CDR3, the full variable domain is DVKVTQSSRYLVKRTGEKVFLECVQDMDHENMFWYRQDPGLGLRLIYFSYDVKMKEKGDIPEGYSVSREKKERFSLILESASTNQTSMYLCASTRTPGTYNQPQHFGDGTRLSIL.

The chain links TRBV9 to TRBJ2-3; 7 bases are a match to TRBD1. Germline values: CDR1 SGDLS, CDR2 YYNGEE. CDR3 length: 15 amino acids. V was pared by 0 bases and J by 0 bases, with 1 base of the junction left unmatched. The CDR3 DNA is TGTGCCAGCAGCGTAGGACAGGGAAGCACAGATACGCAGTATTTT. It codes for CASSVGQGSTDTQYF.

The V gene is TRBV7-6, the J gene TRBJ1-2; D unresolved. Deletions cut 4 bases from V and 2 bases from J, with 14 bases between. The CDR3 totals 15 residues. CDR1 is SGHVS, CDR2 FNYEAQ, per germline. This chain's CDR3 is CASSYGSGPNYGYTF. In DNA, the CDR3 is TGTGCCAGCAGCTATGGGAGCGGACCGAACTATGGCTACACCTTC. Full variable domain (remainder filled in from reference TRBV7-6 and TRBJ1-2): GAGVSQSPRYKVTKRGQDVALRCDPISGHVSLYWYRQALGQGPEFLTYFNYEAQQDKSGLPNDRFSAERPEGSISTLTIQRTEQRDSAMYRCASSYGSGPNYGYTFGSGTRLTVV.

The chain combines TRBV7-6 with TRBJ2-1; the D gene could be TRBD1 or TRBD2 (5 bases each). The CDR3 totals 13 residues. V lost 6 bases and J 10 bases, leaving 16 bases between the germline ends. Germline assignment: CDR1 SGHVS and CDR2 FNYEAQ. The CDR3 region is CASRSPVEGEQFF. The CDR3 bases are TGTGCCAGCAGATCCCCGGTAGAGGGGGAGCAGTTCTTC. The full variable domain, rest sourced from reference TRBV7-6 and TRBJ2-1, is GAGVSQSPRYKVTKRGQDVALRCDPISGHVSLYWYRQALGQGPEFLTYFNYEAQQDKSGLPNDRFSAERPEGSISTLTIQRTEQRDSAMYRCASRSPVEGEQFFGPGTRLTVL.

The chain uses TRBV28 and TRBJ1-1, with D possibly TRBD1 on 6 matching bases. CDR1 and CDR2 (germline): MDHEN, SYDVKM. CDR3 length: 20 amino acids. The V gene lost 4 bases and the J gene lost 5 bases, with 32 bases spanning the gap. The CDR3 DNA follows: TGTGCCAGCAGTTGCCCCTACTGGGGAGGGGGTGCGGATTCGTGTACTGAAGCTTTCTTT. This translates into CASSCPYWGGGADSCTEAFF.

The J gene is TRBJ2-5, the V gene TRBV7-6; D not resolved. The CDR3 is 16 residues long. The V gene's germline CDR1 is SGHVS and CDR2 FNYEAQ. V dropped 1 base and J dropped 3 bases, with 15 bases sitting between them. CDR3: CASSLVGLDPEETQYF. DNA of the CDR3: TGTGCCAGCAGCTTAGTAGGGTTGGACCCAGAAGAGACCCAGTACTTC.

This clonotype occurred a few times. V usage is TRBV20-1 and J usage is TRBJ2-7, with D perhaps matching TRBD1 (7 bases). The germline V gene has CDR1 DFQATT and CDR2 SNEGSKA (reference sequence). The CDR3 is 14 residues long. V lost 5 bases and J lost 4, with 18 bases in between. CDR3 in amino acids: CSADRGTERYEQYF. The CDR3 DNA sequence: TGCAGTGCTGATCGCGGGACAGAGAGGTACGAGCAGTACTTC.

This clonotype was observed a handful of times. This chain joins TRBV6-5 and TRBJ2-5, with 10 bases identical to TRBD1. Germline V gives CDR1 MNHEY, CDR2 SVGAGI. The CDR3 runs to 15 residues. The V gene end was trimmed by 8 bases and the J gene end by 3 bases; junction bases not matched to a gene: 9. The CDR3 DNA follows: TGTGCCAGCCGCCAGGACAGGGGGTTAGAAGAGACCCAGTACTTC. Its translation is CASRQDRGLEETQYF.

The rearrangement links TRBV25-1 to TRBJ2-7, with 9 bases that match TRBD1. The CDR3 extends over 15 amino acids. V trimming: 1 base; J trimming: 3 bases; junction bases outside the gene matches: 4. Germline lookup yields CDR1 MGHDK and CDR2 SYGVNS. DNA of the CDR3: TGTGCCAGCAGTGAATGGGGGGGACAGGGCTACGAGCAGTACTTC. It codes for CASSEWGGQGYEQYF.

The table lists this clonotype with many counts. The V gene is TRBV7-9, the J gene TRBJ2-2; TRBD2 matches at 12 bases. From germline, CDR1 is SEHNR and CDR2 FQNEAQ (reference sequence). J gave up 6 bases and V 5 bases, and 4 bases lay outside the gene matches. The CDR3 is made up of 15 amino acids. The CDR3 loop reads CASSTTSGGPGELFF. CDR3 DNA: TGTGCCAGCAGCACGACTAGCGGGGGCCCCGGGGAGCTGTTTTTT.